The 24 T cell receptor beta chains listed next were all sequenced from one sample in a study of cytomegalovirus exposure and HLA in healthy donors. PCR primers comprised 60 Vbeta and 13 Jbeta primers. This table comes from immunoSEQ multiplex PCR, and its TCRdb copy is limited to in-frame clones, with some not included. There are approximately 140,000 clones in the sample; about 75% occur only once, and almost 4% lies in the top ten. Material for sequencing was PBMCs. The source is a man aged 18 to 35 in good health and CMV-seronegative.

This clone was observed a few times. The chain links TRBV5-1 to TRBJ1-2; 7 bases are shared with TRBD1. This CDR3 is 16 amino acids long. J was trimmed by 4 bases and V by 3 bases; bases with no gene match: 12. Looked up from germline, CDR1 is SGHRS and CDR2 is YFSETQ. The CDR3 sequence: CASSWTTGDQVYGYTF. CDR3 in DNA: TGCGCCAGCAGCTGGACCACAGGGGATCAGGTCTATGGCTACACCTTC.

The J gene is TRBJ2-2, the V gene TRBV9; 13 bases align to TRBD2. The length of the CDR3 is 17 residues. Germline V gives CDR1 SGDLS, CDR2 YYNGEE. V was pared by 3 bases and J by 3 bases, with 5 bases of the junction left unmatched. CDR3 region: CASSELAGGPDTGELFF. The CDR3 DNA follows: TGTGCCAGCAGCGAACTAGCGGGAGGGCCGGACACCGGGGAGCTGTTTTTT.

CDR3 sequence: CASSPHRADGETQYF. The CDR3 DNA sequence: TGTGCCAGTAGTCCCCACAGGGCGGATGGAGAGACCCAGTACTTC. The gene calls are TRBV19 and TRBJ2-5; weak D call: TRBD1 (6 bases). Germline-derived CDR1 and CDR2 are LNHDA and SQIVND (reference sequence). The germline V and J ends were trimmed by 5 bases and 4 bases, with 17 bases remaining between them. The CDR3 length is 15 residues.

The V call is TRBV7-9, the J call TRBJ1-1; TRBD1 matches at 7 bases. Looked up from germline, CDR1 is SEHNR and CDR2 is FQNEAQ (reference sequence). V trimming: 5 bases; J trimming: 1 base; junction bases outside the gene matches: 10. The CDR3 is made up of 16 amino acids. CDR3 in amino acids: CASSRTGNLRNTEAFF. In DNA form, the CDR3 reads TGTGCCAGCAGCCGGACAGGCAACCTCAGGAACACTGAAGCTTTCTTT.

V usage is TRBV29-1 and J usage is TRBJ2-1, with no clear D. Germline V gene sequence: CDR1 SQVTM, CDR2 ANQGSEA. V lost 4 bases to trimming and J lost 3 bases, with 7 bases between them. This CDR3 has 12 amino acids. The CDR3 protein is CSVGGGYNEQFF. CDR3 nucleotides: TGCAGCGTTGGAGGCGGCTACAATGAGCAGTTCTTC.

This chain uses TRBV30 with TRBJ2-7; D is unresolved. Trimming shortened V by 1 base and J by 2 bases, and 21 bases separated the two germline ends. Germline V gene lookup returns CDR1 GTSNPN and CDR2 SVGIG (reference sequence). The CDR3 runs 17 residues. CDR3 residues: CAWSGRPLHSTPYEQYF. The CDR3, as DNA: TGTGCCTGGAGTGGCCGCCCCTTACACAGTACCCCCTACGAGCAGTACTTC.

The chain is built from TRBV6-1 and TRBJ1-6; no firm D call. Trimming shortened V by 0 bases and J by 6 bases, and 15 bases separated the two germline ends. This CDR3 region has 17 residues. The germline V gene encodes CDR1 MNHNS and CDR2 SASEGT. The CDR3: CASSEAPGPSVNSPLHF. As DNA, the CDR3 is TGTGCCAGCAGTGAAGCCCCAGGCCCTTCTGTTAATTCACCCCTCCACTTT.

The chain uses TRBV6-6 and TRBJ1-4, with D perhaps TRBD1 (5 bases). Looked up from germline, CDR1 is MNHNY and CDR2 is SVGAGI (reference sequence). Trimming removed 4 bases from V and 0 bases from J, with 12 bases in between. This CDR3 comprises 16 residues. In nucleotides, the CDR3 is TGTGCCAGCAGTTCGCGGGACGGAACAACTAATGAAAAACTGTTTTTT. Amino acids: CASSSRDGTTNEKLFF.

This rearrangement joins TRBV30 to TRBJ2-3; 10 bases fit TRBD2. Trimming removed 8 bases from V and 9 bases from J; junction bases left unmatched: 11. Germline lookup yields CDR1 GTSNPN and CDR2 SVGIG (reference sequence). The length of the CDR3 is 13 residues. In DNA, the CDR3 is TGTGCCGTCCAGATAGCGGGGGGCGGGACGCAGTATTTT. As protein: CAVQIAGGGTQYF.

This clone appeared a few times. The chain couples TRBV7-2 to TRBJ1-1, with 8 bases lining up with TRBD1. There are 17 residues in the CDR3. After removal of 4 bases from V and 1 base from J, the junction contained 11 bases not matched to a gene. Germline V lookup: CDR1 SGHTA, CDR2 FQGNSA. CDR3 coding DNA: TGTGCCAGCAGCTCAACTCTCACAGGGGGAGGGAACACTGAAGCTTTCTTT. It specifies CASSSTLTGGGNTEAFF. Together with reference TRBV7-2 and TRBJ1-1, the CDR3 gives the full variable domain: GAGVSQSPSNKVTEKGKDVELRCDPISGHTALYWYRQSLGQGLEFLIYFQGNSAPDKSGLPSDRFSAERTGGSVSTLTIQRTQQEDSAVYLCASSSTLTGGGNTEAFFGQGTRLTVV.

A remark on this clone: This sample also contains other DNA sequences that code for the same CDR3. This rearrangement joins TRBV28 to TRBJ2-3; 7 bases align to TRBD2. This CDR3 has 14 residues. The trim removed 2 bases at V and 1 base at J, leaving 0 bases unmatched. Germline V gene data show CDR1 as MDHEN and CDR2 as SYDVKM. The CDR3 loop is CASSLGGGTDTQYF. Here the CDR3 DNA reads TGTGCCAGCAGTTTAGGGGGGGGCACAGATACGCAGTATTTT.

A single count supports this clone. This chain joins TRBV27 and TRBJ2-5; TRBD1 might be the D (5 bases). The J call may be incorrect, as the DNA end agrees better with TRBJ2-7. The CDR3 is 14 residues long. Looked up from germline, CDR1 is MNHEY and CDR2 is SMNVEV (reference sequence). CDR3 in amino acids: CASSYRPIAYEQYF. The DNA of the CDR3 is TGTGCCAGCAGTTACAGGCCTATCGCCTACGAGCAGTACTTC.

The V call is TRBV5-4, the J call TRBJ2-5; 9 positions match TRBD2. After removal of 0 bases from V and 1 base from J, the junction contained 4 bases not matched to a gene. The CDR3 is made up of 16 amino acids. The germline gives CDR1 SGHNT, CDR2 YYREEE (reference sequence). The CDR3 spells CASSLDSGGTQETQYF. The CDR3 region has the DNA TGTGCCAGCAGCTTGGATAGCGGGGGAACCCAAGAGACCCAGTACTTC. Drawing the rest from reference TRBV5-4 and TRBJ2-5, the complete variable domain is ETGVTQSPTHLIKTRGQQVTLRCSSQSGHNTVSWYQQALGQGPQFIFQYYREEENGRGNFPPRFSGLQFPNYSSELNVNALELDDSALYLCASSLDSGGTQETQYFGPGTRLLVL.

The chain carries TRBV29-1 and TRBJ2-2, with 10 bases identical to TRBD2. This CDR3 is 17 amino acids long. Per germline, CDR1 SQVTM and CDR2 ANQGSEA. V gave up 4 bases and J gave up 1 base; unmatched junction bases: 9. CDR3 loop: CSVGALAGALNTGELFF. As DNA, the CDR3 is TGCAGCGTTGGGGCTCTAGCGGGAGCTTTGAACACCGGGGAGCTGTTTTTT.

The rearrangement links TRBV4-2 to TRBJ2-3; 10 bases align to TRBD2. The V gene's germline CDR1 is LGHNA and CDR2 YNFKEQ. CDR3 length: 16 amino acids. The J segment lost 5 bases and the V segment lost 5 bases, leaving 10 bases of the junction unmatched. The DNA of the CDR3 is TGTGCCAGCAGCGACGGAATAGCGGGGGGCCGAGATACGCAGTATTTT. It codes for CASSDGIAGGRDTQYF.

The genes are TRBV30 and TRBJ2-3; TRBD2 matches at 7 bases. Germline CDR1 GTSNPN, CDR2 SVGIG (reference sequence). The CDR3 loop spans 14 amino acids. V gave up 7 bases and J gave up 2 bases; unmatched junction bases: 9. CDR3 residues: CAFSSGLLTDTQYF. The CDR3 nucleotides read TGTGCCTTCTCTAGCGGACTTCTCACAGATACGCAGTATTTT.

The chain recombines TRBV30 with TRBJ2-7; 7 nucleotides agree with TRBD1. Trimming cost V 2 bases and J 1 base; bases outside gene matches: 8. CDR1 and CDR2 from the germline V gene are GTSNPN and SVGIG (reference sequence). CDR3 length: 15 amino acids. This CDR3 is CAWSQGQDPSYEQYF. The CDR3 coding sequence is TGTGCCTGGAGTCAAGGACAGGACCCTTCCTACGAGCAGTACTTC. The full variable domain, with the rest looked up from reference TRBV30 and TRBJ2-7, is SQTIHQWPATLVQPVGSPLSLECTVEGTSNPNLYWYRQAAGRGLQLLFYSVGIGQISSEVPQNLSASRPQDRQFILSSKKLLLSDSGFYLCAWSQGQDPSYEQYFGPGTRLTVT.

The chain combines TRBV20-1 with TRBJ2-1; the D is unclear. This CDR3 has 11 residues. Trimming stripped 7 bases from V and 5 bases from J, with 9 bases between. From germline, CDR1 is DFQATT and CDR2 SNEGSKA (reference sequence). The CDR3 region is CSGGGDNEQFF. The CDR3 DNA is TGCAGTGGTGGCGGCGACAATGAGCAGTTCTTC.

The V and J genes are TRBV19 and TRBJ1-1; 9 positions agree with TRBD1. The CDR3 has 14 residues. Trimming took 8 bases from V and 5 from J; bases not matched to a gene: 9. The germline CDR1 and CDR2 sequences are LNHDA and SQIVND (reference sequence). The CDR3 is CASVARDRVTEAFF. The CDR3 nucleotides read TGTGCCAGTGTGGCGCGGGACAGGGTGACTGAAGCTTTCTTT.

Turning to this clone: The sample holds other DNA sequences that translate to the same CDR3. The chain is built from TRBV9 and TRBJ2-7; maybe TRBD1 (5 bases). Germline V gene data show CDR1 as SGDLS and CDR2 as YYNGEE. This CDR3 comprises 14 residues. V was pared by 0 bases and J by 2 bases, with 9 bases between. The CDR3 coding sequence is TGTGCCAGCAGCGTAGGAACAGGTACCTACGAGCAGTACTTC. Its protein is CASSVGTGTYEQYF.

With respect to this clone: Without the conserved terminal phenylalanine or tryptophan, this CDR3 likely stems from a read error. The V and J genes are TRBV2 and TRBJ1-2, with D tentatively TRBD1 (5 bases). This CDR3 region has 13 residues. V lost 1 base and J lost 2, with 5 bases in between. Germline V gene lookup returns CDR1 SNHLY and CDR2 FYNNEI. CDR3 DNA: TGTGCCAGCAGTGAAGAGGGGAACTATGGCTACACCGTC. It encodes CASSEEGNYGYTV.

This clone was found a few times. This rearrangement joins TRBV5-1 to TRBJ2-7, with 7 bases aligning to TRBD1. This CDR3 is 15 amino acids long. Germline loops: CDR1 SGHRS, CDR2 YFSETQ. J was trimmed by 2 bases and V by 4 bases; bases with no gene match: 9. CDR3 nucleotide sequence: TGCGCCAGCAGCCCGACAGGGAACTCCCCCTACGAGCAGTACTTC. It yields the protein CASSPTGNSPYEQYF.

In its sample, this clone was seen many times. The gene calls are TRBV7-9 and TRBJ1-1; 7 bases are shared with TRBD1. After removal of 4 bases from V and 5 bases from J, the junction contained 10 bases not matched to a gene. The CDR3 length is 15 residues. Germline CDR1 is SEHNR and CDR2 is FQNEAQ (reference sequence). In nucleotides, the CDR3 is TGTGCCAGCAGCTCAGGAAGACAGGGTAGGACTGAAGCTTTCTTT. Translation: CASSSGRQGRTEAFF.

This CDR3 is CASSLALQGRDTQYF. Here the CDR3 DNA reads TGTGCCAGCAGCTTAGCGTTACAGGGAAGAGATACGCAGTATTTT. This chain connects TRBV7-2 to TRBJ2-3; tentatively, D is TRBD1 (6 bases). Germline CDR1 and CDR2: SGHTA and FQGNSA. This CDR3 contains 15 residues. V dropped 0 bases and J dropped 5 bases, with 12 bases sitting between them.